This T cell receptor beta chain was recorded in a study of T cell repertoires in cytomegalovirus infection. Study information: As its CMV epitopes, the study selected recently identified HLA-C-restricted and well-studied HLA-B-restricted targets. Public TCR beta signature analysis indicated the presence of both CMV infection and matching HLA type. Notes on the study in general: Dominating the ex vivo response were TCR beta clonotypes that were CMV-specific and HLA-C-restricted. Cumulative frequency (of public TCR beta family members) identified carriers of CMV plus the relevant HLA.

To note about this clonotype: Its antigen is as yet unknown.

TCRdb passed the reads through MiXCR, listing each CDR3 protein once. Among 370,000 or so distinct CDR3 sequences listed, roughly 36% were seen once. The CDR3 length is 16 residues. Germline CDR1 reads SGHTA; CDR2 reads FQGNSA. V was pared by 5 bases and J by 0 bases, with 14 bases between. The starting material was cultured PBMCs, obtained from culture after CMV antigen stimulation. The chain is built from TRBV7-2 and TRBJ1-5; TRBD1 is a possible D gene (6 bases). This sequence was found in a human donor in good health (CMV status not recorded). Some clones in this sample may be carry-over from other donors' samples. CDR3 sequence reads: CASSPRTVSSNQPQHF. In DNA form, the CDR3 reads TGTGCCAGCAGCCCTCGGACAGTTTCTAGCAATCAGCCCCAGCATTTT.